What follows describes a single T cell receptor (beta chain). Its antigen is as yet unknown. The entry originates in a study of shared clonotypes between healthy human individuals. Study in general: Those who served as donors were a couple of women and a few men between the ages of 18 and 49. Three plates each covered CD4 naive and memory; CD8 naive two, CD8 memory one. Whole-study results and caveats: When naive CD4 clonotypes were compared across several donors, around 5% were shared.

Germline V gives CDR1 MDHEN, CDR2 SYDVKM. V dropped 4 bases and J dropped 4; count of bases not matched to a gene: 2. The CDR3 sequence is 13 residues long. The split of CD4+ cells yielded CD45RA+ naive and CD45RA-negative memory subsets. Sequencing was performed with immunoSEQ multiplex PCR; in TCRdb, only in-frame clones are kept and a portion is missing. Of 2 million to 3 million clones in the sample, approximately 93% are singletons; the top ten hold 0.36%. The chain couples TRBV28 to TRBJ2-5; 8 bases fit TRBD1. Specimen: naive CD4+ T cells from PBMCs. Subset indicated: CD45RA+ positively selected. This TCR derives from a man between 18 and 35 years old in good health. Some clones in this sample may be carry-over from other donors' samples. The CDR3 protein is CASSSTGAETQYF. In DNA form, the CDR3 reads TGTGCCAGCAGTTCGACAGGGGCAGAGACCCAGTACTTC.